These T cell receptor beta chains were read from a single sample in a study of graft-versus-host responses after intestinal transplantation. Method: immunoSEQ multiplex PCR; TCRdb's copy keeps in-frame clones and lacks some. The table records some 83,000 clones, roughly 89% of them present only once. No antigens are known for them. The material sequenced was unstimulated CD4+ T cells sorted from spleen or lymph node cells, taken before intestinal transplant. The receptors were gathered from a human donor who received an intestinal transplant. Each CDR3 is given with its conserved first and last residue. Each record gives: CDR3 protein, CDR3 DNA, V gene, D gene, J gene, clone size. The D gene is left open where the match is weak. The listing skips clone size in some rows; elsewhere it reads once, few, many or a size class.

CDR3: CASSEARRTGVEAFF
DNA: TGTGCCAGCAGTGAAGCACGAAGGACAGGGGTTGAAGCTTTCTTT
V: TRBV2
D: TRBD1
J: TRBJ1-1
size: few

CDR3: CSVVGFRDTEAFF
DNA: TGCAGCGTTGTGGGTTTTCGGGACACTGAAGCTTTCTTT
V: TRBV29-1
D: NA
J: TRBJ1-1
size: NA

CDR3: CASRYRTGSTDTQYF
DNA: TGTGCCAGCAGGTACCGGACAGGGAGCACAGATACGCAGTATTTT
V: TRBV2
D: TRBD1
J: TRBJ2-3
size: NA

CDR3: CASGPQEAEAFF
DNA: TGTGCTAGTGGCCCCCAGGAGGCTGAAGCTTTCTTT
V: TRBV12-5
D: NA
J: TRBJ1-1
size: NA

CDR3: CASSAFSAVDEQYF
DNA: TGCGCCAGCAGTGCGTTCTCTGCGGTTGACGAGCAGTACTTC
V: TRBV10-1
D: NA
J: TRBJ2-7
size: NA

CDR3: CASSVAPTVNTEAFF
DNA: TGTGCCAGCAGCGTAGCCCCAACGGTGAACACTGAAGCTTTCTTT
V: TRBV9
D: NA
J: TRBJ1-1
size: NA

CDR3: CASSLQTSGGVGELFF
DNA: TGTGCCAGTAGTCTCCAGACTAGCGGGGGGGTAGGGGAGCTGTTTTTT
V: TRBV19
D: TRBD2
J: TRBJ2-2
size: NA

CDR3: CASNKGQGSYEQYF
DNA: TGTGCCAGCAACAAAGGACAGGGCTCCTACGAGCAGTACTTC
V: TRBV7-9
D: TRBD1
J: TRBJ2-7
size: NA

CDR3: CASSYRAGGTGELFF
DNA: TGTGCCAGCAGTTATCGGGCAGGGGGGACCGGGGAGCTGTTTTTT
V: TRBV14
D: NA
J: TRBJ2-2
size: NA

CDR3: CASSADRFTSSYNEQFF
DNA: TGTGCCAGCAGTGCGGACAGGTTCACTAGCTCCTACAATGAGCAGTTCTTC
V: TRBV28
D: TRBD1
J: TRBJ2-1
size: NA

CDR3: CASSLPPSGNTIYF
DNA: TGTGCCAGCAGCCTACCTCCCTCTGGAAACACCATATATTTT
V: TRBV7-2
D: NA
J: TRBJ1-3
size: NA

CDR3: CAWSVQAGGKGYGYTF
DNA: TGTGCCTGGAGTGTACAGGCAGGGGGTAAGGGCTATGGCTACACCTTC
V: TRBV30
D: TRBD1
J: TRBJ1-2
size: once

CDR3: CASSPDRAQPQHF
DNA: TGTGCCAGCTCACCCGACAGGGCTCAGCCCCAGCATTTT
V: TRBV18
D: TRBD1
J: TRBJ1-5
size: NA

CDR3: CASSQGTGGMTGNTIYF
DNA: TGCGCCAGCAGCCAAGGGACAGGGGGTATGACTGGAAACACCATATATTTT
V: TRBV4-3
D: TRBD1
J: TRBJ1-3
size: NA

CDR3: CASSSQGDQPQHF
DNA: TGCGCCAGCAGCAGCCAGGGTGATCAGCCCCAGCATTTT
V: TRBV5-1
D: NA
J: TRBJ1-5
size: NA

CDR3: CASIRRDRAYEQYF
DNA: TGTGCCAGCATCCGCCGGGACAGGGCCTACGAGCAGTACTTC
V: TRBV2
D: TRBD1
J: TRBJ2-7
size: NA

CDR3: CASSRTGEIGELFF
DNA: TGCGCCAGCAGCCGGACAGGGGAAATCGGGGAGCTGTTTTTT
V: TRBV5-1
D: TRBD1
J: TRBJ2-2
size: NA

CDR3: CACPSGQGFGETQYF
DNA: TGTGCCTGCCCCTCGGGACAGGGTTTTGGTGAGACCCAGTACTTC
V: TRBV30
D: TRBD1
J: TRBJ2-5
size: NA

CDR3: CASSEQQNTGELFF
DNA: TGTGCCAGCAGTGAACAACAGAACACCGGGGAGCTGTTTTTT
V: TRBV25-1
D: NA
J: TRBJ2-2
size: NA

CDR3: CASGLEGYSPLHF
DNA: TGTGCTAGTGGTTTAGAGGGATATTCACCCCTCCACTTT
V: TRBV12-5
D: NA
J: TRBJ1-6
size: NA

CDR3: CAWSVFVWQGIDNEQFF
DNA: TGTGCCTGGAGTGTATTTGTTTGGCAGGGTATCGACAATGAGCAGTTCTTC
V: TRBV30
D: NA
J: TRBJ2-1
size: NA

CDR3: CASGRDTNEAFF
DNA: TGTGCTAGTGGTCGTGACACCAATGAAGCTTTCTTT
V: TRBV12-5
D: NA
J: TRBJ1-1
size: few

CDR3: CASSGSRLTIYF
DNA: TGTGCCAGTAGTGGTTCCAGGCTTACCATATATTTT
V: TRBV19
D: NA
J: TRBJ1-3
size: NA

CDR3: CAWSVGGGSDTQYF
DNA: TGTGCCTGGAGTGTAGGGGGGGGGTCAGATACGCAGTATTTT
V: TRBV30
D: NA
J: TRBJ2-3
size: NA

CDR3: CASSGPQSPSYNEQFF
DNA: TGTGCCAGCAGCGGTCCCCAGTCACCCTCCTACAATGAGCAGTTCTTC
V: TRBV9
D: NA
J: TRBJ2-1
size: NA

CDR3: CASSPDSYNEQFF
DNA: TGTGCCAGCAGCCCAGACAGTTACAATGAGCAGTTCTTC
V: TRBV7-2
D: NA
J: TRBJ2-1
size: once